This passage covers 12 T cell receptor beta chains from one sample sequenced in a study of cytomegalovirus exposure and HLA in healthy donors. Vbeta (60) and Jbeta (13) primers were used in the PCR. The table came from immunoSEQ multiplex PCR; TCRdb's copy has only in-frame clones and leaves some out. The top ten clones hold more than 0.8% of a sample with 200,000 to 250,000 clones, around 89% of them seen once. The sample consisted of PBMCs. These receptors were collected from a woman younger than 35 in good health and CMV-seronegative.

In this sample, this clone turned up once. The chain is built from TRBV5-4 and TRBJ1-2, with 10 bases fitting TRBD1. This CDR3 has 16 amino acids. With V trimmed by 1 base and J by 6 bases, 9 bases remained unmatched. Looked up from germline, CDR1 is SGHNT and CDR2 is YYREEE (reference sequence). This CDR3 is CASSLLTRTGGDGYTF. CDR3 DNA: TGTGCCAGCAGCTTGTTAACCCGGACAGGGGGTGATGGCTACACCTTC.

The chain couples TRBV4-1 to TRBJ2-5, with unresolved D. The V end was cut by 0 bases, the J end by 5 bases, with 10 bases between. The CDR3 spans 14 residues. Germline assignment: CDR1 MGHRA and CDR2 YSYEKL. CDR3 in amino acids: CASSQDGYGETQYF. The CDR3 DNA follows: TGCGCCAGCAGCCAAGACGGCTACGGGGAGACCCAGTACTTC.

In this sample, this clone turned up once. The chain uses TRBV9 and TRBJ2-1; 7 bases are a match to TRBD2. The CDR3 spans 13 residues. V was clipped by 2 bases and J by 5 bases; unmatched bases: 1. Germline V gives CDR1 SGDLS, CDR2 YYNGEE. CDR3 in DNA: TGTGCCAGCAGCGTTGGGACTAACAATGAGCAGTTCTTC. This encodes CASSVGTNNEQFF.

This chain uses TRBV18 with TRBJ1-1, with D possibly matching TRBD1 (6 bases). Germline CDR1 and CDR2: KGHSH and LQKENI. V lost 5 bases, J lost 0 bases, and 13 bases lay in between. This CDR3 has 15 amino acids. The CDR3 nucleotides read TGTGCCAGCTCAGGGGGGGCGACCGTGAACACTGAAGCTTTCTTT. It codes for CASSGGATVNTEAFF.

Turning to this clone: A junction end diverges from the germline sequence, so it may reflect a read error. The chain links TRBV29-1 to TRBJ1-2; 10 nucleotides line up with TRBD1. Germline V gene lookup returns CDR1 SQVTM and CDR2 ANQGSEA. This CDR3 comprises 17 residues. This CDR3 reads CSVLSRTGGSINYGCTF. CDR3 in DNA: TGCAGCGTTCTATCCCGGACAGGGGGGTCGATCAACTATGGCTGCACCTTC. Full variable domain (missing parts from reference TRBV29-1 and TRBJ1-2): SAVISQKPSRDICQRGTSLTIQCQVDSQVTMMFWYRQQPGQSLTLIATANQGSEATYESGFVIDKFPISRPNLTFSTLTVSNMSPEDSSIYLCSVLSRTGGSINYGCTFGSGTRLTVV.

This chain links TRBV27 with TRBJ1-2, with unresolved D. The CDR3 runs to 16 residues. V was shortened by 4 bases and J by 2 bases, with 17 bases between the two germline ends. The germline CDR1 and CDR2 sequences are MNHEY and SMNVEV (reference sequence). The chain's CDR3 is CASSSSSGERNYGYTF. The CDR3 nucleotides read TGTGCCAGCAGTTCGTCATCCGGAGAGAGAAACTATGGCTACACCTTC.

V is TRBV5-1 and J is TRBJ2-5, with TRBD1 identical over 7 bases. Germline V gene data show CDR1 as SGHRS and CDR2 as YFSETQ. With V trimmed by 3 bases and J by 4 bases, 9 bases remained unmatched. The CDR3 is 15 amino acids. DNA of the CDR3: TGCGCCAGCAGCTCGCTACAGGGGAAGGGAGAGACCCAGTACTTC. Its protein is CASSSLQGKGETQYF.

The CDR3 spells CAGGGGGTDTQYF. In nucleotides, the CDR3 is TGTGCCGGCGGGGGAGGGGGCACAGATACGCAGTATTTT. The chain is built from TRBV5-4 and TRBJ2-3; 7 bases are shared with TRBD2. Germline lookup yields CDR1 SGHNT and CDR2 YYREEE (reference sequence). This CDR3 comprises 13 residues. V was clipped by 10 bases and J by 1 base; unmatched bases: 6.

This clone appeared many times. V usage is TRBV5-1 and J usage is TRBJ2-1, with 11 bases matching TRBD2. The ends lost 4 bases at V and 6 bases at J; junction bases unmatched: 3. This CDR3 region has 14 residues. Germline CDR1 is SGHRS and CDR2 is YFSETQ. The DNA of the CDR3 is TGCGCCAGCAGCGGGACTAGCGGCGGCAATGAGCAGTTCTTC. Protein product: CASSGTSGGNEQFF.

V and J are TRBV7-3 and TRBJ2-1; D perhaps matches TRBD1 (5 bases). V was clipped by 8 bases and J by 4 bases, with 15 bases between them. The CDR3 runs 14 residues. The germline V gene encodes CDR1 SGHTA and CDR2 FQGTGA. CDR3 in amino acids: CASYQFRAYNEQFF. CDR3 DNA sequence: TGTGCCAGCTATCAGTTCAGGGCTTACAATGAGCAGTTCTTC.

The table lists this clone with a few counts. This chain connects TRBV11-3 to TRBJ1-1; no definite D call. CDR3 length equals 12 residues. Germline-derived CDR1 and CDR2 are SGHNT and YENEEA. The germline V and J ends were trimmed by 5 bases and 1 base, with 5 bases remaining between them. The CDR3 DNA is TGTGCCAGCAGCAGCAAGAACACTGAAGCTTTCTTT. Translated: CASSSKNTEAFF.

The genes are TRBV7-9 and TRBJ2-5; possible D gene TRBD1, 6 bases. V was shortened by 5 bases and J by 7 bases, with 14 bases between the two germline ends. This CDR3 comprises 13 residues. Germline V gives CDR1 SEHNR, CDR2 FQNEAQ (reference sequence). As DNA, the CDR3 is TGTGCCAGCAGCCCTAATCTAGGGGGGACCCAGTACTTC. Its translation: CASSPNLGGTQYF.